This entry lists 24 T cell receptor beta chains sequenced from one sample in a study of immune heterogeneity within non-small cell lung tumors. Multiplex PCR with 32 V and 13 J primers amplified TCR beta CDR3. TCRdb processed the multiplex PCR reads anew with MiXCR; each CDR3 protein has one entry. The table lists tens of thousands of distinct CDR3 sequences, 25% to 35% of them singletons. Template input, which was bulk tumor genomic DNA, totaled 450 to 600 ng per sample. Several spatially distant biopsies were obtained per primary tumor intraoperatively. Before undergoing curative surgery, patients had newly diagnosed non-small cell lung cancer that was untreated. The material sequenced was lung tumor tissue. These receptors came from a man aged 35 to 55 with non-small cell lung cancer.

As for this clonotype: A much larger clonotype is one base distant, so this may be a read error. V usage is TRBV6-2 or TRBV6-3 and J usage is TRBJ1-2; 9 nucleotides line up with TRBD1. Per the germline V gene, CDR1 is MNHEY and CDR2 is SVGEGT. The CDR3 is 13 residues long. The CDR3 sequence is CPSRGQGPYGYTF. For the CDR3, the DNA is TGTCCCAGCAGGGGACAGGGCCCCTATGGCTACACCTTC.

A word on this clonotype: A single base separates this from a much larger clone, so it may be a read error. V is TRBV6-2 or TRBV6-3 and J is TRBJ2-7; 7 bases align to TRBD2. Germline V gives CDR1 MNHEY, CDR2 SVGEGT. The CDR3 has 14 residues. As DNA, the CDR3 is TGTGCCAGCAGTTCCCAGCGGGGTACCTACGAGAAGTACTTC. Its protein is CASSSQRGTYEKYF.

The V and J genes are TRBV18 and TRBJ1-2, with D possibly TRBD1 on 5 matching bases. Germline CDR1 KGHSH, CDR2 LQKENI. The CDR3 consists of 16 residues. Trimming stripped 4 bases from V and 8 bases from J, with 23 bases between. CDR3 DNA: TGTGCCAGCTCACGAGAGACACAGGAAGCCTTGGGGGGCTACACCTTC. Translating it yields CASSRETQEALGGYTF.

This clonotype was counted ten times or more. This chain connects TRBV20-1 to TRBJ1-3; possibly TRBD1 for D (5 bases). Per germline, CDR1 DFQATT and CDR2 SNEGSKA (reference sequence). V lost 0 bases to trimming and J lost 4 bases, with 13 bases between them. The CDR3 is made up of 15 amino acids. The CDR3 region has the DNA TGCAGTGCTAGAGATCCTGCAGGGTCAGGAAACACCATATATTTT. This gives the protein CSARDPAGSGNTIYF.

On this clonotype itself: With a much larger clone just one base away, this may be a read error. J is TRBJ2-2 and V is TRBV18, with 9 bases lining up with TRBD1. Germline CDR1 KGHSH, CDR2 LQKENI. V lost 1 base, J lost 7 bases, and 7 bases stayed unmatched. The CDR3 sequence is 16 residues long. The CDR3 sequence is CASSPRDRGSDGELFF. As DNA, the CDR3 is TGTGCCAGCTCACCACGCGACAGGGGGAGCGACGGGGAGCTGTTTTTT.

This clonotype was counted between two and nine times. V and J are TRBV10-3 and TRBJ2-1; tentative D call: TRBD2 (6 bases). CDR1 is ENHRY, CDR2 SYGVKD, per germline. Trimming took off 6 bases at V and 6 bases at J, with 18 bases between the two ends. This CDR3 has 15 residues. CDR3 region: CAISWGSGAVNEQFF. CDR3 bases: TGTGCCATCAGCTGGGGTTCGGGAGCAGTCAATGAGCAGTTCTTC.

By proportion, this clonotype is medium-sized. The V and J genes are TRBV20-1 and TRBJ1-2, with 9 bases aligning to TRBD1. Germline V gene lookup returns CDR1 DFQATT and CDR2 SNEGSKA (reference sequence). Trimming took 0 bases from V and 6 from J; bases not matched to a gene: 2. The CDR3 runs to 13 residues. The chain's CDR3 is CSARDTGGHGYTF. CDR3 nucleotides: TGCAGTGCTAGAGATACAGGGGGCCATGGCTACACCTTC.

V is TRBV29-1 and J is TRBJ1-4, with 8 bases lining up with TRBD1. CDR3 size: 14 residues. The V segment lost 7 bases and the J segment 7 bases; nucleotides outside the gene matches: 11. Per germline, CDR1 SQVTM and CDR2 ANQGSEA. CDR3 region: CSGATGARSEKLFF. The CDR3 bases are TGCAGCGGTGCGACAGGGGCCCGTAGTGAAAAACTGTTTTTT.

This clonotype was recorded a few times. The genes are TRBV6-1 and TRBJ2-7, with TRBD2 as a possible D gene (5 bases). Looked up from germline, CDR1 is MNHNS and CDR2 is SASEGT. The V end lost 6 bases, the J end lost 4 bases, and 10 bases lay between the germline ends. The CDR3 totals 12 residues. In DNA form, the CDR3 reads TGTGCCAGCAGCGAGGGCGGGTACGAGCAGTACTTC. Translation: CASSEGGYEQYF.

Of note for this clonotype: Being one base from a much bigger clone, this may be a read error. The chain recombines TRBV7-2 with TRBJ1-5; D call uncertain. V was clipped by 1 base and J by 6 bases, with 10 bases between them. CDR3 size: 14 residues. Germline V gene lookup returns CDR1 SGHTA and CDR2 FQGNSA. CDR3 loop: CTSSLGGATQPQHF. DNA of the CDR3: TGTACCAGCAGCTTAGGGGGAGCCACTCAGCCCCAGCATTTT.

About this clonotype: A much larger clone lies one base from this, so it may be a read error. The chain has TRBV20-1 and TRBJ1-3; no definite D call. This CDR3 spans 14 amino acids. Trimming shortened V by 7 bases and J by 0 bases, and 13 bases separated the two germline ends. Per the germline V gene, CDR1 is DFQATT and CDR2 is SNEGSKA (reference sequence). CDR3 DNA sequence: TGCAGTGGAAAGGACGGTAACTCTGGAAACACCATATATTTT. Translating gives CSGKDGNSGNTIYF.

In the case of this clonotype: Being one base from a much bigger clone, this may be a read error. The gene calls are TRBV27 and TRBJ2-7, with unresolved D. The ends were cut back, 6 bases at V and 5 bases at J, with 17 bases in the middle. CDR1 and CDR2 (germline): MNHEY, SMNVEV (reference sequence). The length of the CDR3 is 14 residues. DNA for the CDR3: TGTGCCAGCAGAACCGTGACCGGCTTCCACGAGCAGTACTTC. Protein: CASRTVTGFHEQYF.

This clonotype was observed a few times. Here the CDR3 reads CASSPGTGIYGYTF. CDR3 in DNA: TGTGCCAGCAGTCCAGGGACAGGCATTTATGGCTACACCTTC. The V gene is TRBV12-3 or TRBV12-4, the J gene TRBJ1-2; TRBD1 matches 8 bases. V dropped 5 bases and J dropped 5; count of bases not matched to a gene: 7. This CDR3 comprises 14 residues.

V is TRBV5-8 and J is TRBJ1-1; D remains ambiguous. CDR3 length equals 15 residues. V was clipped by 4 bases and J by 6 bases, with 19 bases between them. Germline V CDR1 and CDR2: SGHTS, YDEGEE. The DNA for the CDR3 is TGTGCCAGCAGCGAGCAATATGGAGGGTCCCCTGAAGCTTTCTTT. This codes for CASSEQYGGSPEAFF. Complete variable domain (other parts from reference TRBV5-8 and TRBJ1-1): EAGVTQSPTHLIKTRGQQATLRCSPISGHTSVYWYQQALGLGLQFLLWYDEGEERNRGNFPPRFSGRQFPNYSSELNVNALELEDSALYLCASSEQYGGSPEAFFGQGTRLTVV.

A note on this clonotype: The junction and the germline gene differ at one end; a read error may be behind it. The V call is TRBV4-1, the J call TRBJ2-3, with D tentatively TRBD1 or TRBD2 (6 bases each). This CDR3 contains 14 residues. The germline V gene has CDR1 MGHRA and CDR2 YSYEKL. CDR3 sequence (DNA): TGCGACAGCAGCCAAGGGGGGATTACAGGTACGCAGTATTTT. Encoded protein: CDSSQGGITGTQYF.

This clonotype was seen only a few times. This chain joins TRBV12-3 or TRBV12-4 and TRBJ1-1; unclear D gene. The CDR3 sequence is 12 residues long. Trimming took 6 bases from V and 6 from J, leaving 11 bases between them. For the CDR3, the DNA is TGTGCCAGCAGACCTGATCGGTCTGAAGCTTTCTTT. Translation: CASRPDRSEAFF.

The V gene is TRBV3-1, the J gene TRBJ2-7, with D unresolved. The V end was cut by 1 base, the J end by 3 bases, with 13 bases between. Per the germline V gene, CDR1 is LGHDT and CDR2 is YNNKEL (reference sequence). The CDR3 runs to 15 residues. Here the CDR3 DNA reads TGTGCCAGCAGCCAAGTCGGTGGGTCCGACTACGAGCAGTACTTC. This translates into CASSQVGGSDYEQYF.

The rearrangement joins TRBV20-1 to TRBJ2-4; D uncertain. The V gene's germline CDR1 is DFQATT and CDR2 SNEGSKA (reference sequence). The CDR3 sequence is 14 residues long. The ends were cut back, 3 bases at V and 3 bases at J, with 12 bases in the middle. The CDR3 loop reads CSASGRLGKNIQYF. CDR3 in DNA: TGCAGTGCTAGCGGCAGGCTTGGCAAAAACATTCAGTACTTC.

Remarks on this clonotype: A junction end diverges from the germline sequence, so it may reflect a read error. The gene calls are TRBV15 and TRBJ1-2; no clear D gene. Looked up from germline, CDR1 is LNHNV and CDR2 is YYDKDF (reference sequence). The CDR3 runs 13 residues. The CDR3 spells CATRRDPGSGYTF. CDR3 in DNA: TGTGCCACCAGAAGAGATCCCGGGTCTGGCTACACCTTC. Looking up the rest from reference TRBV15 and TRBJ1-2 gives the full variable domain: DAMVIQNPRYQVTQFGKPVTLSCSQTLNHNVMYWYQQKSSQAPKLLFHYYDKDFNNEADTPDNFQSRRPNTSFCFLDIRSPGLGDTAMYLCATRRDPGSGYTFGSGTRLTVV.

This clonotype occurred a few times. The chain carries TRBV27 and TRBJ2-1; TRBD2 matches at 10 bases. The V segment lost 3 bases and the J segment 3 bases; nucleotides outside the gene matches: 11. Germline-derived CDR1 and CDR2 are MNHEY and SMNVEV (reference sequence). This CDR3 spans 18 amino acids. In DNA form, the CDR3 reads TGTGCCAGCAGTTTGTCAGCGGGAGGGCCGGGAAACTACAATGAGCAGTTCTTC. This sequence encodes CASSLSAGGPGNYNEQFF.

This clonotype was counted ten times or more. The J gene is TRBJ1-2, the V gene TRBV7-2; D perhaps matches TRBD1 (5 bases). V dropped 5 bases and J dropped 4 bases, with 17 bases sitting between them. The CDR3 has 15 residues. Germline CDR1 is SGHTA and CDR2 is FQGNSA. The CDR3 loop is CASSRSGGNSYGYTF. The CDR3 DNA reads as TGTGCCAGCAGCCGATCGGGGGGAAACTCCTATGGCTACACCTTC.

Note on this clonotype: Being one base from a much bigger clone, this may be a read error. The gene calls are TRBV9 and TRBJ2-1; unclear D gene. Germline CDR1 SGDLS, CDR2 YYNGEE. The CDR3 is made up of 15 amino acids. CDR3 sequence reads: CASSVGQVNWNEQLF. The DNA of the CDR3 is TGTGCCAGCAGCGTAGGTCAGGTGAACTGGAATGAGCAGTTGTTC.

The genes are TRBV6-1 and TRBJ1-3; 8 bases map to TRBD1. Losses at the gene ends were 6 bases for V and 4 bases for J; bases not matched to a gene: 5. The CDR3 sequence is 14 residues long. The germline CDR1 and CDR2 sequences are MNHNS and SASEGT. CDR3 sequence (DNA): TGTGCCAGCAGCAACAGGGGGGGAGGAAACACCATATATTTT. Protein product: CASSNRGGGNTIYF.

Note on this clonotype: The junction and the germline gene differ at one end; a read error may be behind it. The chain uses TRBV20-1 and TRBJ2-7, with 7 bases identical to TRBD2. In germline, CDR1 is DFQATT, CDR2 SNEGSKA (reference sequence). This CDR3 spans 14 amino acids. The CDR3, as DNA: TGCAGTGCTAGTGGTGGGGGAGGGCCCTACGAGCTGTACTTC. This codes for CSASGGGGPYELYF.